This paragraph reports one T cell receptor (beta chain). Antigen unknown. The sample is drawn from a study of cytomegalovirus exposure and HLA in healthy donors. The study, taken as a whole, reports: The study carried out a later analysis of TCR beta sequences. It associated approximately 16,000 of them with specific HLA alleles at a false discovery rate of 0.05. Through in vitro validation, three CMV-associated chains were shown to be specific for CMV antigens.

60 Vbeta and 13 Jbeta primers were used in PCR. Per the authors' pipeline: Tens of millions of unique TCR beta chains, approximately 11 million of them shared, were counted by a later analysis. Clones were sequenced by immunoSEQ multiplex PCR, and TCRdb holds only the in-frame ones, with some missing. V, J and clone size are taken as reported in that table, and D and trimming were inferred from the DNA itself. The sample has approximately 170,000 clones, over 70% seen once; the top ten hold 6.5% to 8.5%. This sequence was found in a middle-aged woman in good health and CMV-seropositive. The source material was PBMCs.

The CDR3 loop is CASSLWRESEKLFF. CDR3 coding DNA: TGTGCCAGTAGTCTTTGGCGGGAGTCGGAAAAACTGTTTTTT. The chain joins TRBV19 to TRBJ1-4; D gene unclear. Germline V gives CDR1 LNHDA, CDR2 SQIVND (reference sequence). The CDR3 has 14 residues. Trimming took off 5 bases at V and 8 bases at J, with 15 bases between the two ends.